This is a list of T cell receptor beta chains from one sample in a study of identical twins. TCRdb used MiXCR to reprocess the 5' RACE reads, holding one entry per CDR3 protein. Seen here are about 150,000 distinct CDR3 sequences, 3% to 4% observed once, and the top ten hold around 8.1%. Sequenced: memory T cells sorted from blood. These receptors all stem from a young man in good health. Each CDR3 is given with its conserved first and last residue. Some rows have no size entry. The others give once, few or many, or a class for an expanded clone.

cdr3_aa cdr3_length v_call clone_size
CASSVGALGNTGELFF 16 TRBV9 many
CASSRGRTMNTEAFF 15 TRBV5-1 few
CASSLEAVSSYTF 13 TRBV7-9 many
CASPPGPRETNEQFF 15 TRBV3-1 many
CASSTGTGGRETQYF 15 TRBV7-9 many
CASSPNPRSSYNEQFF 16 TRBV4-1 many
CASSVGTSGRETQYF 15 TRBV9 many
CASRDRGAAFF 11 TRBV12-3/TRBV12-4 many
CASSLFNGPDTQYF 14 TRBV7-3 few
CSARDPVGLANTYEQYF 17 TRBV20-1 many
CASSFSQGLPTYEQYF 16 TRBV28 many
CASSLDTPGETQYF 14 TRBV6-2/TRBV6-3 many
CASSEQENTEAFF 13 TRBV10-2 many
CSARGTGGNQPQHF 14 TRBV20-1 many
CASSQDRPASGSSETQYF 18 TRBV4-3 many
CASKFGDVNTEAFF 14 TRBV6-5 many
CASSLAAAGYQETQYF 16 TRBV7-8 many
CASSPSAGDEQFF 13 TRBV7-2 few
CSARHYGGRETQYF 14 TRBV20-1 -
CASSRAGGTGAGANVLTF 18 TRBV5-1 many
CASSVGPNTEAFF 13 TRBV9 few
CSAPYWDEQFF 11 TRBV20-1 many
CASSPGEGRETQYF 14 TRBV18 many
CASRTLGDTQYF 12 TRBV27 many
CSATTLTGYEQYF 13 TRBV29-1 many
CATSRVGGLSTDTQYF 16 TRBV15 many